The T cell receptor (beta chain) under discussion was sequenced for a study of cytomegalovirus exposure and HLA in healthy donors. Trimming left V 8 bases short and J 6 bases short, with 13 bases between. This CDR3 region has 12 residues. Germline V gene data show CDR1 as SNHLY and CDR2 as FYNNEI. The donors were members of the roughly 120-subject validation cohort (separate from the roughly 670-subject first cohort). Regarding this clone: Its matching antigen is unknown.

Clones were read by immunoSEQ multiplex PCR, and TCRdb kept only the in-frame ones, dropping some. Among about 98,000 clones, around nine tenths were seen once, and the ten largest hold around 3.9%. Study-wide findings and caveats: Cytomegalovirus association was listed for 170 or so TCR beta chains. A later analysis found first-cohort TCR clusters tended to co-occur in the roughly 120 validation repertoires. The classifier reportedly diagnosed cytomegalovirus status with high sensitivity and specificity.

The receptor was isolated from a woman under 40 in good health and CMV-seronegative. This rearrangement joins TRBV2 to TRBJ1-1, with D perhaps TRBD1 (5 bases). Sequenced sample: PBMCs. CDR3 bases: TGTGCCAGCGGGACTGGGTCCCCTGAAGCTTTCTTT. Translated, it gives CASGTGSPEAFF. The full variable domain, in which reference TRBV2 and TRBJ1-1 provide the parts outside the CDR3, is EPEVTQTPSHQVTQMGQEVILRCVPISNHLYFYWYRQILGQKVEFLVSFYNNEISEKSEIFDDQFSVERPDGSNFTLKIRSTKLEDSAMYFCASGTGSPEAFFGQGTRLTVV.